The 32 T cell receptor beta chains in this list originate from one sample, sequenced in a study of blood T cell repertoires in COVID-19. Method: immunoSEQ multiplex PCR; TCRdb's copy keeps in-frame clones and lacks some. The sample carries some 21,000 clones, 83% recorded once. The sample comprised peripheral blood. The receptors originated from a human donor in a cohort sampled during active COVID-19.

The chain is built from TRBV20-1 and TRBJ2-1; perhaps TRBD2 as D (6 bases). This CDR3 has 10 residues. Looked up from germline, CDR1 is DFQATT and CDR2 is SNEGSKA (reference sequence). V was cut by 3 bases and J by 9 bases, with 6 bases left in between. The chain's CDR3 is CSASGSEQFF. CDR3 coding DNA: TGCAGTGCTAGCGGGAGTGAGCAGTTCTTC.

The rearrangement joins TRBV21-1 to TRBJ2-7; the table's D call of TRBD2 was not tested on the DNA. TRBV21-1 corresponds to a pseudogene. CDR3 length: 16 amino acids. CDR3 sequence reads: CASSKPPWGGDYEQYF. The CDR3 bases are TGTGCCAGCAGCAAACCCCCCTGGGGAGGGGATTACGAGCAGTACTTC.

This chain uses TRBV10-2 with TRBJ1-1; the D gene is possibly TRBD1 (5 bases). Germline lookup yields CDR1 WSHSY and CDR2 SAAADI. Trimming took off 2 bases at V and 4 bases at J, with 11 bases between the two ends. The CDR3 spans 14 residues. Here the CDR3 reads CASSEGGGSTEAFF. As DNA, the CDR3 is TGCGCCAGCAGTGAGGGGGGGGGAAGCACTGAAGCTTTCTTT.

The chain links TRBV6-2 or TRBV6-3 to TRBJ2-7; 11 bases are a match to TRBD1. J gave up 5 bases and V 2 bases, and 8 bases lay outside the gene matches. Germline loops: CDR1 MNHEY, CDR2 SVGEGT. CDR3 length: 16 residues. Here the CDR3 reads CASSYDPGQGAHEQYF. The CDR3 DNA follows: TGTGCCAGCAGTTACGACCCTGGACAGGGGGCCCACGAGCAGTACTTC.

This chain connects TRBV6-2 or TRBV6-3 to TRBJ1-6, with D possibly TRBD1 on 6 matching bases. V dropped 5 bases and J dropped 10 bases, with 15 bases sitting between them. The germline gives CDR1 MNHEY, CDR2 SVGEGT. The CDR3 runs 14 residues. CDR3: CASSQQGRGSPLHF. The CDR3 DNA follows: TGTGCCAGCAGTCAACAGGGTAGGGGCTCACCCCTCCACTTT.

This clone was observed a handful of times. V gene TRBV25-1 combines with J gene TRBJ2-7; the D is unclear. In germline, CDR1 is MGHDK, CDR2 SYGVNS. CDR3 size: 13 residues. Trimming stripped 5 bases from V and 2 bases from J, with 10 bases between. The CDR3 region has the DNA TGTGCCAGCAGTAGTAACGGAGCCTACGAGCAGTACTTC. Protein: CASSSNGAYEQYF.

This rearrangement joins TRBV6-1 to TRBJ1-5; 8 nucleotides agree with TRBD1. There are 16 residues in the CDR3. CDR1 is MNHNS and CDR2 is SASEGT in the germline V gene. V shed 4 bases, J shed 2 bases, and the junction held 7 bases outside the gene matches. The CDR3 coding sequence is TGTGCCAGCAGTGTGCTTCCGGGACAGGGCAATCAGCCCCAGCATTTT. This translates into CASSVLPGQGNQPQHF.

This clone was picked up one time. The V and J genes are TRBV7-9 and TRBJ1-1, with D possibly being TRBD1 (6 bases). V lost 5 bases and J 10 bases, leaving 14 bases between the germline ends. The germline CDR1 and CDR2 sequences are SEHNR and FQNEAQ (reference sequence). The CDR3 totals 12 residues. CDR3 DNA: TGTGCCAGCAGCCAAGACAGGCCCACAGCTTTCTTT. Encoded protein: CASSQDRPTAFF.

This chain links TRBV5-1 with TRBJ2-3; D is uncertain. This CDR3 has 12 amino acids. V lost 2 bases, J lost 6 bases, and 7 bases lay in between. Per the germline V gene, CDR1 is SGHRS and CDR2 is YFSETQ. The CDR3 region is CASSLYRDTQYF. The CDR3 DNA is TGCGCCAGCAGCTTATATCGGGATACGCAGTATTTT.

The gene calls are TRBV5-1 and TRBJ2-3; TRBD1 matches 10 bases. Germline V gene data show CDR1 as SGHRS and CDR2 as YFSETQ. This CDR3 is built from 15 residues. V shed 4 bases, J shed 6 bases, and the junction held 8 bases outside the gene matches. CDR3 residues: CASSPTGGAPDTQYF. In DNA form, the CDR3 reads TGCGCCAGCAGCCCGACAGGGGGCGCCCCTGATACGCAGTATTTT.

This sequence joins TRBV6-5 and TRBJ1-6, with D possibly being TRBD1 (5 bases). The CDR3 extends over 13 amino acids. The V gene's germline CDR1 is MNHEY and CDR2 SVGAGI. With 6 bases removed from V and 9 bases from J, the gap between germline ends came to 12 bases. CDR3 sequence: CASRRRDGSPLHF. CDR3 bases: TGTGCCAGCAGGCGCAGGGATGGTTCACCCCTCCACTTT.

The gene calls are TRBV10-3 and TRBJ2-7; 10 nucleotides line up with TRBD1. Trimming at V came to 7 bases and at J to 1 base, leaving 4 bases not matched to a gene. CDR1 is ENHRY, CDR2 SYGVKD, per germline. This CDR3 is built from 14 residues. The CDR3 DNA reads as TGTGCCATCAAGACGGGACAGGGGTCCTACGAGCAGTACTTC. Residues: CAIKTGQGSYEQYF.

This chain connects TRBV6-5 to TRBJ1-2, with 11 bases matching TRBD1. V lost 2 bases and J lost 5; bases outside the gene matches: 7. CDR1 MNHEY and CDR2 SVGAGI come from the germline V gene. The CDR3 length is 16 residues. CDR3 sequence: CASSYQRTGGSYGYTF. Here the CDR3 DNA reads TGTGCCAGCAGTTACCAGCGGACAGGGGGCAGTTATGGCTACACCTTC.

The V gene is TRBV7-6, the J gene TRBJ2-3; 15 positions match TRBD2. The CDR3 covers 18 residues. Germline V gives CDR1 SGHVS, CDR2 FNYEAQ. Losses at the gene ends were 3 bases for V and 5 bases for J; bases not matched to a gene: 9. In DNA form, the CDR3 reads TGTGCCAGCAGCTTGGCCCGGACTAGCGGGGGGGCAATAGATACGCAGTATTTT. This sequence encodes CASSLARTSGGAIDTQYF.

This chain links TRBV20-1 with TRBJ1-2; 9 bases align to TRBD1. CDR1 DFQATT and CDR2 SNEGSKA come from the germline V gene (reference sequence). The CDR3 is made up of 11 amino acids. CDR3 sequence: CTVRQGDGYTF. As DNA, the CDR3 is TGCACCGTTAGACAGGGGGATGGCTACACCTTC.

The V call is TRBV5-8, the J call TRBJ2-3; 8 bases align to TRBD1. The CDR3 has 15 residues. CDR1 is SGHTS and CDR2 is YDEGEE in the germline V gene. With 2 bases clipped from V and 5 bases from J, the junction kept 7 bases outside the gene matches. Here the CDR3 reads CASSFQGQGGDTQYF. The CDR3 nucleotides read TGTGCCAGCAGCTTCCAAGGACAGGGAGGAGATACGCAGTATTTT.

The sample holds one count of this clone. J is TRBJ2-6 and V is TRBV4-2; TRBD1 matches 8 bases. J was trimmed by 3 bases and V by 1 base; bases with no gene match: 8. CDR3 size: 18 residues. Germline CDR1 is LGHNA and CDR2 is YNFKEQ. The DNA for the CDR3 is TGTGCCAGCAGCCAAGTTCGACAGGGGACTTATGGGGCCAACGTCCTGACTTTC. Protein: CASSQVRQGTYGANVLTF.

The chain couples TRBV11-3 to TRBJ1-6; D uncertain. This CDR3 spans 15 amino acids. Trimming pared 0 bases from V and 14 bases from J, leaving 17 bases between. Germline CDR1 and CDR2: SGHNT and YENEEA. CDR3: CASSLDWQAGMTLHF. The CDR3 DNA reads TGTGCCAGCAGCTTAGATTGGCAGGCCGGGATGACCCTCCACTTT.

This clone was detected a few times. The chain carries TRBV7-9 and TRBJ1-4, with D unclear. Germline CDR1 reads SEHNR; CDR2 reads FQNEAQ (reference sequence). Trimming pared 5 bases from V and 0 bases from J, leaving 10 bases between. CDR3 length equals 15 residues. The CDR3 reads CASSPNTATNEKLFF. CDR3 nucleotide sequence: TGTGCCAGCAGCCCAAACACAGCAACTAATGAAAAACTGTTTTTT.

The chain links TRBV3-1 (or the pseudogene TRBV3-2) to TRBJ1-6; D may be TRBD1 (5 bases). Germline lookup yields CDR1 LGHDT and CDR2 YNNKEL (reference sequence). The CDR3 is 14 residues long. V was shortened by 7 bases and J by 0 bases, with 7 bases between the two germline ends. The CDR3 DNA follows: TGTGCCAGCATAGACAGCTCCTATAATTCACCCCTCCACTTT. Translation gives CASIDSSYNSPLHF.

This clone appeared a single time. This chain's CDR3 is CASSVSTSGGYNEQFF. CDR3 bases: TGTGCCAGCAGTGTATCGACTAGCGGGGGCTACAATGAGCAGTTCTTC. The rearrangement links TRBV28 to TRBJ2-1, with 12 positions matching TRBD2. Trimming removed 5 bases from V and 3 bases from J; junction bases left unmatched: 5. CDR3 length: 16 residues. The germline gives CDR1 MDHEN, CDR2 SYDVKM.

For the CDR3, the DNA is TGTGCCAGTACCCGAGACACTGAAGCTTTCTTT. Its protein is CASTRDTEAFF. The rearrangement joins TRBV19 to TRBJ1-1; D is ambiguous. The V and J ends lost 7 bases and 3 bases respectively, with 6 bases between them. Germline values: CDR1 LNHDA, CDR2 SQIVND (reference sequence). This CDR3 contains 11 residues.

This chain joins TRBV3-1 (or the pseudogene TRBV3-2) and TRBJ1-2, with a possible D match to TRBD1 (5 bases). V gave up 4 bases and J gave up 2 bases, with 8 bases separating them. Germline V CDR1 and CDR2: LGHDT, YNNKEL (reference sequence). The length of the CDR3 is 13 residues. The CDR3, as DNA: TGTGCCAGCAGCCCAGGACACAACTATGGCTACACCTTC. Translating it yields CASSPGHNYGYTF.

The chain carries TRBV7-9 and TRBJ1-5; 8 bases align to TRBD1. Trimming took 5 bases from V and 10 from J; bases not matched to a gene: 4. The germline V gene has CDR1 SEHNR and CDR2 FQNEAQ (reference sequence). The CDR3 is 12 amino acids. CDR3 residues: CASSLSGGPQHF. CDR3 bases: TGTGCCAGCAGCCTATCAGGGGGCCCCCAGCATTTT.

The chain joins TRBV5-4 to TRBJ1-2, with 11 bases fitting TRBD1. The CDR3 loop spans 14 amino acids. Germline V gene sequence: CDR1 SGHNT, CDR2 YYREEE (reference sequence). V was pared by 4 bases and J by 7 bases, with 6 bases of the junction left unmatched. CDR3 region: CASSARDRGIGYTF. The CDR3, as DNA: TGTGCCAGCAGCGCCCGGGACAGGGGGATTGGCTACACCTTC.

This clone was found once. The J gene is TRBJ2-7, the V gene TRBV6-5; D is unclear. CDR3 length: 13 residues. CDR1 is MNHEY and CDR2 is SVGAGI in the germline V gene. The V and J ends lost 2 bases and 4 bases respectively, with 9 bases between them. In nucleotides, the CDR3 is TGTGCCAGCAGTTACGGTTGGCCTTACGAGCAGTACTTC. Protein sequence: CASSYGWPYEQYF.

The rearrangement links TRBV11-2 to TRBJ2-5; 9 bases agree with TRBD1. The CDR3 covers 15 residues. The V gene end was trimmed by 1 base and the J gene end by 2 bases; junction bases not matched to a gene: 2. Germline values: CDR1 SGHAT, CDR2 FQNNGV. The CDR3 sequence: CASSLGDRVQETQYF. In DNA, the CDR3 is TGTGCCAGCAGCTTAGGGGACAGGGTTCAAGAGACCCAGTACTTC.

The chain uses TRBV6-4 and TRBJ2-3; 10 positions match TRBD2. Losses at the gene ends were 2 bases for V and 2 bases for J; bases not matched to a gene: 7. Germline V gene lookup returns CDR1 MRHNA and CDR2 SNTAGT. The CDR3 spans 17 residues. The CDR3 region is CASSDGKLAGVTDTQYF. CDR3 in DNA: TGTGCCAGCAGTGACGGCAAGCTAGCGGGGGTCACAGATACGCAGTATTTT.

The chain is built from TRBV27 and TRBJ1-2, with TRBD1 matching over 7 bases. V was pared by 5 bases and J by 6 bases, with 6 bases of the junction left unmatched. Germline loops: CDR1 MNHEY, CDR2 SMNVEV (reference sequence). The CDR3 runs 13 residues. CDR3 amino acids: CASSPGGRDGYTF. Here the CDR3 DNA reads TGTGCCAGCAGTCCAGGGGGGAGAGATGGCTACACCTTC.

The V call is TRBV7-2, the J call TRBJ2-5, with 8 bases aligning to TRBD1. Unmatched junction bases numbered 10, after V lost 5 bases and J lost 5 bases. The CDR3 spans 15 residues. Per the germline V gene, CDR1 is SGHTA and CDR2 is FQGNSA. CDR3 bases: TGTGCCAGCAGCCAACAGGGGGTCCGATCGGAGACCCAGTACTTC. It translates to CASSQQGVRSETQYF.

The chain recombines TRBV6-5 with TRBJ2-1; 7 nucleotides agree with TRBD2. J gave up 10 bases and V 5 bases, and 14 bases lay outside the gene matches. Germline values: CDR1 MNHEY, CDR2 SVGAGI. The CDR3 spans 15 residues. CDR3: CASSTSVLSGREQFF. The CDR3 nucleotides are TGTGCCAGCAGTACTAGCGTATTATCGGGGCGGGAGCAGTTCTTC.

V usage is TRBV28 and J usage is TRBJ1-5; TRBD1 agrees at 7 bases. Germline-derived CDR1 and CDR2 are MDHEN and SYDVKM. The V and J ends lost 6 bases and 3 bases, in that order; junction bases with no gene match: 5. The CDR3 is made up of 14 amino acids. The CDR3 DNA is TGTGCCAGCAGGTCAGGGGGGACCAATCAGCCCCAGCATTTT. This gives the protein CASRSGGTNQPQHF.